These T cell receptor beta chains were read from a single sample in a study of blood T cell repertoires in COVID-19. Using immunoSEQ multiplex PCR, the repertoire was profiled, and TCRdb retains in-frame clones only, with some absent. Of tens of thousands of clones listed, 80% to 90% were seen once; the top ten hold around 8.3%. The sequencing input was peripheral blood. These receptors were obtained from a human donor with active COVID-19. The donor label of this sample is uncertain. The CDR3 runs from the conserved cysteine through the conserved F or W. The order of the fields is clone size, D gene, V gene, J gene, CDR3 protein, CDR3 DNA. D genes are given only for firm matches. Size is omitted from some rows. Given values are once, few, many or a class for expanded clones.

.	TRBD2	TRBV30	TRBJ2-1	CAWSVPWSGRFNEQFF	TGTGCCTGGAGTGTCCCGTGGAGCGGGAGGTTTAATGAGCAGTTCTTC
.	.	TRBV5-8	TRBJ2-1	CASSFGRVYNEQFF	TGTGCCAGCAGCTTTGGCAGGGTCTACAATGAGCAGTTCTTC
.	TRBD2	TRBV13	TRBJ2-2	CASTVLGSGSGGELFF	TGTGCCAGCACAGTTCTGGGTAGCGGGAGTGGCGGGGAGCTGTTTTTT
.	.	TRBV4-3	TRBJ2-1	CASSQDVGRAYNEQFF	TGCGCCAGCAGCCAAGATGTAGGCAGGGCTTACAATGAGCAGTTCTTC
.	TRBD2	TRBV2	TRBJ2-2	CASSEALAGNTGELFF	TGTGCCAGCAGTGAAGCCCTAGCGGGGAACACCGGGGAGCTGTTTTTT
.	.	TRBV6-5	TRBJ2-2	CATSQGPGELFF	TGTGCCACTTCCCAGGGGCCCGGGGAGCTGTTTTTT
.	.	TRBV3-1/TRBV3-2	TRBJ2-3	CASSPFRTDTQYF	TGTGCCAGCAGCCCCTTCCGGACAGATACGCAGTATTTT
once	.	TRBV2	TRBJ2-1	CASSEGRSSYNEQFF	TGTGCCAGCAGTGAGGGGAGGAGCTCCTACAATGAGCAGTTCTTC
.	.	TRBV6-5	TRBJ1-1	CASSSLMNTEAFF	TGTGCCAGCAGTTCCTTAATGAACACTGAAGCTTTCTTT
.	TRBD1	TRBV27	TRBJ2-5	CASSIQGAWETQYF	TGTGCCAGCAGTATACAGGGGGCATGGGAGACCCAGTACTTC
few	TRBD2	TRBV27	TRBJ2-7	CASSPEGSGRYEQYF	TGTGCCAGCAGCCCCGAGGGTAGCGGGAGGTACGAGCAGTACTTC
.	.	TRBV27	TRBJ1-1	CATQRYANTEAFF	TGTGCCACTCAGAGGTATGCGAACACTGAAGCTTTCTTT
.	.	TRBV5-4	TRBJ2-1	CASSYRVGDEQFF	TGTGCCAGCAGCTACAGGGTTGGCGATGAGCAGTTCTTC
.	.	TRBV9	TRBJ2-1	CASSRRGSYNEQFF	TGTGCCAGCAGCAGACGGGGGTCCTACAATGAGCAGTTCTTC
.	.	TRBV7-6	TRBJ1-5	CASSLSPSGNQPQHF	TGTGCCAGCAGCTTGAGTCCGTCTGGCAATCAGCCCCAGCATTTT
.	TRBD1	TRBV18	TRBJ1-5	CASSPFGDRGNQPQHF	TGTGCCAGCTCACCATTCGGAGACAGGGGCAATCAGCCCCAGCATTTT
few	.	TRBV28	TRBJ2-7	CASSLIDNTYEQYF	TGTGCCAGCAGTTTGATCGACAATACCTACGAGCAGTACTTC
few	TRBD1	TRBV5-8	TRBJ1-4	CASSPGTGTEKLFF	TGTGCCAGCAGCCCCGGGACAGGGACTGAAAAACTGTTTTTT
.	.	TRBV14	TRBJ1-2	CASSQDRVYGYTF	TGTGCCAGCAGCCAAGACAGGGTTTATGGCTACACCTTC
.	.	TRBV19	TRBJ1-5	CASSIEEPGGQPQHF	TGTGCCAGTAGTATAGAAGAGCCAGGAGGTCAGCCCCAGCATTTT
.	.	TRBV18	TRBJ1-2	CASSPVEIYGYTF	TGTGCCAGCTCACCCGTCGAGATTTATGGCTACACCTTC
.	.	TRBV6-1	TRBJ1-3	CASSEAWPGNTIYF	TGTGCCAGCAGTGAAGCGTGGCCGGGAAACACCATATATTTT
.	TRBD2	TRBV6-4	TRBJ2-1	CASQDRSGGDGEQFF	TGTGCCAGCCAAGACCGGAGCGGGGGGGACGGTGAGCAGTTCTTC
.	TRBD1	TRBV19	TRBJ1-1	CASSYRGHVVEAFF	TGTGCCAGTAGTTACAGGGGCCATGTCGTCGAAGCTTTCTTT
.	.	TRBV27	TRBJ1-2	CASRKDRLNYGYTF	TGTGCCAGCAGAAAAGACAGGCTGAACTATGGCTACACCTTC
.	TRBD1	TRBV5-4	TRBJ2-1	CASSLDRGYNEQFF	TGTGCCAGCAGCTTGGACAGGGGTTACAATGAGCAGTTCTTC
.	.	TRBV7-3	TRBJ2-3	CASSSDGGTQYF	TGTGCCAGCAGTTCCGACGGGGGTACGCAGTATTTT
.	TRBD1	TRBV6-5	TRBJ2-7	CASSPRQGGGRVYF	TGTGCCAGCAGTCCCCGACAGGGGGGTGGGAGGGTGTACTTC
.	.	TRBV27	TRBJ2-1	CASTLDRFTYNEQFF	TGTGCCAGCACCCTCGACAGGTTCACCTACAATGAGCAGTTCTTC
.	TRBD2	TRBV27	TRBJ2-2	CASSSRGTSGGNGELFF	TGTGCCAGCAGTTCACGGGGGACTAGCGGGGGCAACGGGGAGCTGTTTTTT
.	TRBD2	TRBV19	TRBJ2-7	CASSLAGAHEQYF	TGTGCCAGTAGTCTAGCGGGAGCCCACGAGCAGTACTTC
once	TRBD2	TRBV7-9	TRBJ2-1	CASSQGARGVLNEQFF	TGTGCCAGCAGCCAAGGAGCGCGGGGGGTCTTGAATGAGCAGTTCTTC
.	.	TRBV14	TRBJ2-5	CASSQFYRTQYF	TGTGCCAGCAGCCAATTCTATAGGACCCAGTACTTC
.	.	TRBV29-1	TRBJ1-5	CSVEAAGQPQHF	TGCAGCGTTGAGGCGGCCGGTCAGCCCCAGCATTTT
.	.	TRBV6-5	TRBJ2-7	CASAHFRDTTYEQYF	TGTGCCAGTGCTCATTTTCGGGACACCACCTACGAGCAGTACTTC
.	TRBD1	TRBV6-2/TRBV6-3	TRBJ2-5	CASSLGQGKTQYF	TGTGCCAGCAGTTTAGGACAGGGAAAGACCCAGTACTTC
.	.	TRBV7-9	TRBJ2-3	CASSLTGSLPDTQYF	TGTGCCAGCAGCCTCACAGGATCTTTGCCAGATACGCAGTATTTT
.	TRBD2	TRBV2	TRBJ2-5	CASSGLAGIETQYF	TGTGCCAGCAGTGGACTAGCGGGGATAGAGACCCAGTACTTC
.	TRBD1	TRBV18	TRBJ2-5	CASSPRTGEETQYF	TGTGCCAGCTCACCACGGACAGGGGAAGAGACCCAGTACTTC
.	.	TRBV18	TRBJ1-1	CASSPRGETEAFF	TGTGCCAGCTCACCACGAGGAGAAACTGAAGCTTTCTTT
.	TRBD2	TRBV19	TRBJ2-1	CASSILRAGSLRNEQFF	TGTGCCAGTAGTATCCTACGAGCGGGGAGCCTAAGGAATGAGCAGTTCTTC
once	.	TRBV18	TRBJ1-1	CASSPSQGNTEAFF	TGTGCCAGCTCACCCTCACAGGGGAACACTGAAGCTTTCTTT
.	.	TRBV2	TRBJ2-1	CASSPVSVYNEQFF	TGTGCCAGCAGCCCGGTTTCCGTCTACAATGAGCAGTTCTTC
.	TRBD2	TRBV7-9	TRBJ2-7	CASSSLAGGDNEQYF	TGTGCCAGCAGCTCCTTAGCGGGGGGAGACAACGAGCAGTACTTC
.	TRBD2	TRBV9	TRBJ2-7	CASSATSGSYEQYF	TGTGCCAGCAGCGCGACTAGCGGTTCCTACGAGCAGTACTTC
.	.	TRBV7-9	TRBJ2-1	CASCLGLTSYNEQFF	TGTGCCTCCTGCCTGGGCCTAACCTCCTACAATGAGCAGTTCTTC
.	.	TRBV7-2	TRBJ1-2	CASSMGGGALYGYTF	TGTGCCAGCAGCATGGGAGGGGGGGCCTTGTATGGCTACACCTTC